The 17 T cell receptor beta chains listed next were all sequenced from one sample in a study of T cell responses to AZD1222 COVID-19 vaccine. The protocol was immunoSEQ multiplex PCR, while the TCRdb copy is restricted to in-frame clones and leaves out a portion. The table has more than 85,000 clones, 85% to 90% seen once. The input for sequencing was peripheral blood, taken on day 0 of AZD1222 vaccination. The receptors stem from an adult in good health.

The V gene is TRBV6-2 or TRBV6-3, the J gene TRBJ2-7; TRBD2 agrees at 7 bases. The V gene's germline CDR1 is MNHEY and CDR2 SVGEGT. After removal of 4 bases from V and 3 bases from J, the junction contained 12 bases not matched to a gene. The CDR3 covers 16 residues. The DNA of the CDR3 is TGTGCCAGCAGTTTCCCGAGGGAGGGCAACTTCTACGAGCAGTACTTC. Protein product: CASSFPREGNFYEQYF.

This clone has just one count. The chain carries TRBV6-5 and TRBJ2-2; D is unresolved. Germline V gene data show CDR1 as MNHEY and CDR2 as SVGAGI. The CDR3 totals 16 residues. V was trimmed by 0 bases and J by 6 bases, leaving 14 bases between them. The CDR3 DNA reads as TGTGCCAGCAGTTACTCGGTGGACGGCAGTTCCGGGGAGCTGTTTTTT. The encoded protein is CASSYSVDGSSGELFF.

The J gene is TRBJ1-1, the V gene TRBV10-2, with TRBD1 as a possible D gene (5 bases). V was shortened by 5 bases and J by 11 bases, with 18 bases between the two germline ends. Germline V CDR1 and CDR2: WSHSY, SAAADI. The CDR3 extends over 13 amino acids. The CDR3 DNA follows: TGCGCCAGCAGTCTAGGGCCCGACCGGGGCGCTTTCTTT. Encoded protein: CASSLGPDRGAFF.

This clone was detected once. This chain connects TRBV6-6 to TRBJ2-5; no reliable D call. V dropped 8 bases and J dropped 7 bases, with 14 bases sitting between them. Germline CDR1 is MNHNY and CDR2 is SVGAGI (reference sequence). The CDR3 is made up of 12 amino acids. The CDR3 coding sequence is TGTGCCAGCGAGCCCTCGGCAGGGACCCAGTACTTC. Its protein product is CASEPSAGTQYF.

The CDR3 DNA is TGTGCCAGCAGCGCAGCTAGCTCGAACCTATACCAAGAGACCCAGTACTTC. Translating gives CASSAASSNLYQETQYF. This sequence joins TRBV5-5 and TRBJ2-5, with a possible D match to TRBD2 (5 bases). The CDR3 sequence is 17 residues long. V was shortened by 4 bases and J by 0 bases, with 19 bases between the two germline ends. The germline CDR1 and CDR2 sequences are SGHKS and YYEKEE (reference sequence). Looking up the rest from reference TRBV5-5 and TRBJ2-5 gives the full variable domain: DAGVTQSPTHLIKTRGQQVTLRCSPISGHKSVSWYQQVLGQGPQFIFQYYEKEERGRGNFPDRFSARQFPNYSSELNVNALLLGDSALYLCASSAASSNLYQETQYFGPGTRLLVL.

The V call is TRBV10-3, the J call TRBJ2-1; weak D call: TRBD1 (6 bases). Germline lookup yields CDR1 ENHRY and CDR2 SYGVKD. The CDR3 consists of 15 residues. V was cut by 3 bases and J by 8 bases, with 17 bases left in between. The CDR3 DNA sequence: TGTGCCATCAGTGACCCGGGACACCCCAGGGATGAGCAGTTCTTC. As protein: CAISDPGHPRDEQFF.

The chain links TRBV6-1 to TRBJ2-1; the D gene is possibly TRBD1 (5 bases). The V end lost 0 bases, the J end lost 3 bases, and 12 bases lay between the germline ends. The CDR3 has 16 amino acids. From germline, CDR1 is MNHNS and CDR2 SASEGT. CDR3 sequence reads: CASSEAGRGLYNEQFF. CDR3 bases: TGTGCCAGCAGTGAAGCGGGAAGGGGCCTCTACAATGAGCAGTTCTTC.

The chain has TRBV19 and TRBJ2-1; 7 bases map to TRBD2. The CDR3 loop spans 16 amino acids. The germline CDR1 and CDR2 sequences are LNHDA and SQIVND (reference sequence). V trimming: 3 bases; J trimming: 0 bases; junction bases outside the gene matches: 5. The CDR3 protein is CASSIFPSGSYNEQFF. The CDR3 nucleotides read TGTGCCAGTAGTATCTTCCCTAGCGGCTCCTACAATGAGCAGTTCTTC.

The V and J genes are TRBV10-2 and TRBJ1-3, with 8 bases fitting TRBD1. The CDR3 is 15 residues long. Germline V gene sequence: CDR1 WSHSY, CDR2 SAAADI. V lost 3 bases and J lost 3; bases outside the gene matches: 4. This CDR3 reads CASSERTGGGNTIYF. CDR3 nucleotide sequence: TGCGCCAGCAGTGAACGAACAGGGGGTGGAAACACCATATATTTT.

This clone was seen only a few times. This chain connects TRBV4-3 to TRBJ1-2; no definite D call. The germline V gene has CDR1 LGHNA and CDR2 YSLEER. The CDR3 runs to 15 residues. Trimming took off 1 base at V and 0 bases at J, with 9 bases between the two ends. CDR3 residues: CASSQVGFANYGYTF. The CDR3 DNA follows: TGCGCCAGCAGCCAAGTGGGGTTTGCTAACTATGGCTACACCTTC.

The chain recombines TRBV6-2 or TRBV6-3 with TRBJ1-2; D is possibly TRBD1 (6 bases). The CDR3 is 11 residues long. V was trimmed by 2 bases and J by 8 bases, leaving 6 bases between them. Germline V lookup: CDR1 MNHEY, CDR2 SVGEGT. CDR3 coding DNA: TGTGCCAGCAGTTACCAGGGGGGCTACACCTTC. It codes for CASSYQGGYTF.

The CDR3 sequence is CASSPGTSREQFF. The CDR3 DNA reads as TGTGCCAGCTCACCGGGGACTAGCAGGGAGCAGTTCTTC. The genes are TRBV18 and TRBJ2-1; 9 nucleotides line up with TRBD2. This CDR3 comprises 13 residues. In germline, CDR1 is KGHSH, CDR2 LQKENI. J was trimmed by 10 bases and V by 3 bases; bases with no gene match: 4.

The chain recombines TRBV7-6 with TRBJ2-5, with D possibly called TRBD1 or TRBD2 (6 bases each). Germline CDR1 is SGHVS and CDR2 is FNYEAQ. Trimming shortened V by 1 base and J by 5 bases, and 20 bases separated the two germline ends. CDR3 length equals 17 residues. The CDR3: CASSLGWGGTTGETQYF. The CDR3 bases are TGTGCCAGCAGCTTAGGTTGGGGCGGGACAACCGGGGAGACCCAGTACTTC. The variable domain in full, with the rest retrieved from reference TRBV7-6 and TRBJ2-5, is GAGVSQSPRYKVTKRGQDVALRCDPISGHVSLYWYRQALGQGPEFLTYFNYEAQQDKSGLPNDRFSAERPEGSISTLTIQRTEQRDSAMYRCASSLGWGGTTGETQYFGPGTRLLVL.

V gene TRBV9 combines with J gene TRBJ2-7; D is undetermined. The CDR3 has 15 amino acids. The V end lost 3 bases, the J end lost 2 bases, and 15 bases lay between the germline ends. The germline CDR1 and CDR2 sequences are SGDLS and YYNGEE. CDR3 protein: CASSAAADGAYEQYF. The CDR3 nucleotides are TGTGCCAGCAGCGCCGCCGCGGATGGGGCCTACGAGCAGTACTTC.

The rearrangement joins TRBV7-2 to TRBJ2-3; 8 bases match TRBD2. Germline values: CDR1 SGHTA, CDR2 FQGNSA. The CDR3 consists of 19 residues. J gave up 3 bases and V 1 base, and 15 bases lay outside the gene matches. DNA of the CDR3: TGTGCCAGCAGCTTAGTAGTAGCCCGGGGGGGGAGGAGTACAGATACGCAGTATTTT. This gives the protein CASSLVVARGGRSTDTQYF.

This chain joins TRBV11-2 and TRBJ2-3; no firm D call. V was cut by 1 base and J by 4 bases, with 3 bases left in between. The length of the CDR3 is 12 residues. The germline gives CDR1 SGHAT, CDR2 FQNNGV. The CDR3 reads CASSLGADTQYF. The CDR3 nucleotides are TGTGCCAGCAGCTTAGGGGCAGATACGCAGTATTTT.

For this clone: The identical CDR3 is also encoded by other nucleotide sequences in the sample. The gene calls are TRBV20-1 and TRBJ2-3; D not certain. Germline V gives CDR1 DFQATT, CDR2 SNEGSKA (reference sequence). V was trimmed by 7 bases and J by 8 bases, leaving 4 bases between them. CDR3 length equals 8 residues. CDR3 in amino acids: CSVGTQYF. DNA for the CDR3: TGCAGTGTCGGTACGCAGTATTTT.